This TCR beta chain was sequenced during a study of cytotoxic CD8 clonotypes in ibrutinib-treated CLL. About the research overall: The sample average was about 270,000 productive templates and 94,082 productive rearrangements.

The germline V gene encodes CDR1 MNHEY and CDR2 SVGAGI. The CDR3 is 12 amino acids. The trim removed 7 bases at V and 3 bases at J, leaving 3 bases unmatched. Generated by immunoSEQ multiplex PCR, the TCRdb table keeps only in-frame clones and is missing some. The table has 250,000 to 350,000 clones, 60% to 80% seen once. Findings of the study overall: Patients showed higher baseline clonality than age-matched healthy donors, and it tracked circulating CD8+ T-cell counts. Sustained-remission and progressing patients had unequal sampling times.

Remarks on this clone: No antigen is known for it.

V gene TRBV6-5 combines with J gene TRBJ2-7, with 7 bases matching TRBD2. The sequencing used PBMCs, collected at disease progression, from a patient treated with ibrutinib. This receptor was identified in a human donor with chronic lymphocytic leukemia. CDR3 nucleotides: TGTGCCAGCACCTCGGGGGGCTACGAGCAGTACTTC. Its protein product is CASTSGGYEQYF.